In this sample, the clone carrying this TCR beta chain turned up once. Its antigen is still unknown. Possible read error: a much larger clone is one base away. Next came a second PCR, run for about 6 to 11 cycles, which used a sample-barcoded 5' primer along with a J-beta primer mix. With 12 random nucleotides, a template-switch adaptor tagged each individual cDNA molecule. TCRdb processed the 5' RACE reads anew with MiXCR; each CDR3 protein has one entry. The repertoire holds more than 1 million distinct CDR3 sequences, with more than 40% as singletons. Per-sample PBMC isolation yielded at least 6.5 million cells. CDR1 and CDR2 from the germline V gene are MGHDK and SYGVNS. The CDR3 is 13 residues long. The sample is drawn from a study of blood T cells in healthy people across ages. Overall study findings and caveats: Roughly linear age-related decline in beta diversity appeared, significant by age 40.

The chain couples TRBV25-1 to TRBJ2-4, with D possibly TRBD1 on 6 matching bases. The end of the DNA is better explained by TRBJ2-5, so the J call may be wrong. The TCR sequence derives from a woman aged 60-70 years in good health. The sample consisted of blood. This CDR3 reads CASSEAGVGTQYF. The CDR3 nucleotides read TGTGCCAGCAGTGAGGCAGGGGTGGGGACCCAGTACTTC.